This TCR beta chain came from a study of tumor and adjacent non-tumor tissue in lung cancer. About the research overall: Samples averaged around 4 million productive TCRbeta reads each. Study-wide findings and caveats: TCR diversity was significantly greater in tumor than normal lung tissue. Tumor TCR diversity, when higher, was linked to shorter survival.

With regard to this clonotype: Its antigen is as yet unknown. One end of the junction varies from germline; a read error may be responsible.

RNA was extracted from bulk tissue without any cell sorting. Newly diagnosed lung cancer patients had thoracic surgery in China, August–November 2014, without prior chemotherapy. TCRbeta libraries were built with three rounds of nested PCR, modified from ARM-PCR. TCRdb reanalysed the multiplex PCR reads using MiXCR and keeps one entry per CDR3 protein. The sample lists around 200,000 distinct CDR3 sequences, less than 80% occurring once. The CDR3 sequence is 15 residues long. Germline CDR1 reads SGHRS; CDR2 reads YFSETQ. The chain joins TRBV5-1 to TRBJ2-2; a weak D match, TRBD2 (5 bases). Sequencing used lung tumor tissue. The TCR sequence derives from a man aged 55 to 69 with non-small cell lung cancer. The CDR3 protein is CASSSHSTGTGELLF. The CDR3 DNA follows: TGCGCCAGCAGCTCCCACTCAACGGGAACCGGGGAGCTGCTTTTT. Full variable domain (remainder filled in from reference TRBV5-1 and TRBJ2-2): KAGVTQTPRYLIKTRGQQVTLSCSPISGHRSVSWYQQTPGQGLQFLFEYFSETQRNKGNFPGRFSGRQFSNSRSEMNVSTLELGDSALYLCASSSHSTGTGELLFGEGSRLTVL.